These T cell receptor beta chains were read from a single sample in a study of blood T cell repertoires in COVID-19. The repertoire was sequenced with immunoSEQ multiplex PCR; TCRdb's copy has only in-frame clones and lacks some. The table shows nearly 250,000 clones, with around nine tenths occurring only once. Sequencing used peripheral blood. These receptors originate from a woman aged 55-70 years who had recovered from COVID-19. The CDR3 runs from the conserved cysteine through the conserved F or W. D genes are given only for firm matches. A clone size is listed for some rows: how often the clone was seen (once, few, many), or a class if it is expanded.

j_call | v_call | d_call | clone_size | cdr3_aa | cdr3_nt
TRBJ2-3 | TRBV27 | TRBD2 | . | CASSLFGGISDTQYF | TGTGCCAGCAGTCTCTTCGGGGGGATTTCAGATACGCAGTATTTT
TRBJ1-2 | TRBV12-3/TRBV12-4 | . | . | CASSFGVNYGYTF | TGTGCCAGCAGTTTCGGGGTGAACTATGGCTACACCTTC
TRBJ2-5 | TRBV4-1 | TRBD2 | . | CASSQVGLAGETQYF | TGCGCCAGCAGCCAAGTGGGACTAGCGGGGGAGACCCAGTACTTC
TRBJ2-5 | TRBV7-3 | . | . | CASSLESTVQETQYF | TGTGCCAGCAGCTTAGAATCGACAGTCCAAGAGACCCAGTACTTC
TRBJ1-4 | TRBV25-1 | . | . | CASSVDRGNEKLFF | TGTGCCAGCAGTGTGGATCGCGGTAATGAAAAACTGTTTTTT
TRBJ2-3 | TRBV6-5 | TRBD1 | once | CASSYTRQGTDTQYF | TGTGCCAGCAGTTACACCCGACAGGGGACAGATACGCAGTATTTT
TRBJ1-4 | TRBV19 | . | . | CASLGPLAKLFF | TGTGCCAGTCTAGGTCCCCTGGCAAAACTGTTTTTT
TRBJ2-7 | TRBV7-2 | . | . | CASSSRQRTEQYF | TGTGCCAGCAGCTCCAGACAGCGAACCGAGCAGTACTTC
TRBJ2-7 | TRBV10-1 | TRBD2 | many | CARALRGGSYEQYF | TGCGCCAGAGCCCTTCGCGGGGGCTCCTACGAGCAGTACTTC
TRBJ1-2 | TRBV27 | TRBD1 | . | CASSLSVTGNYGYTF | TGTGCCAGCAGTTTATCTGTGACAGGGAACTATGGCTACACCTTC
TRBJ1-6 | TRBV11-1 | TRBD1 | . | CASSTTGVSPLHF | TGTGCCAGCAGCACGACAGGGGTCTCACCCCTCCACTTT
TRBJ1-2 | TRBV23-1 | . | once | CASSQSQGRPPVYGYTF | TGCGCCAGCAGTCAATCGCAGGGCAGGCCGCCGGTATATGGCTACACCTTC
TRBJ2-7 | TRBV28 | TRBD1 | . | CASTLGGTGYLYEQYF | TGTGCCAGCACCCTTGGAGGGACAGGGTACTTATACGAGCAGTACTTC
TRBJ1-1 | TRBV7-8 | . | . | CASSLVSGTEAFF | TGTGCCAGCAGCTTAGTATCCGGCACTGAAGCTTTCTTT
TRBJ1-2 | TRBV10-3 | TRBD1 | . | CAISESKTGSGYTF | TGTGCCATCAGTGAGTCAAAGACAGGGTCTGGCTACACCTTC
TRBJ2-7 | TRBV9 | . | . | CASSPADYLGEQYF | TGTGCCAGCAGCCCTGCGGACTACCTCGGGGAGCAGTACTTC
TRBJ1-2 | TRBV4-3 | . | . | CASSPRGVVYGYTF | TGCGCCAGCAGCCCCCGGGGGGTTGTCTATGGCTACACCTTC
TRBJ2-7 | TRBV23-1 | TRBD2 | . | CASSQARWREEYF | TGCGCCAGCAGTCAAGCCCGCTGGCGGGAGGAGTACTTC
TRBJ2-5 | TRBV28 | . | . | CASSEGGEETQYF | TGTGCCAGCAGTGAAGGGGGAGAAGAGACCCAGTACTTC
TRBJ1-5 | TRBV28 | . | . | CASRYPGTSYSNQPQHF | TGTGCCAGCAGGTACCCCGGGACATCTTATAGCAATCAGCCCCAGCATTTT
TRBJ1-1 | TRBV6-5 | TRBD1 | . | CASRGTGGSEAFF | TGTGCCAGCAGGGGGACAGGGGGGTCTGAAGCTTTCTTT
TRBJ2-7 | TRBV5-8 | TRBD1 | . | CASIIRGQGYEQYF | TGTGCCAGCATCATACGGGGACAGGGCTACGAGCAGTACTTC
TRBJ1-6 | TRBV10-3 | TRBD1 | once | CAISRDRASAPLHF | TGTGCCATCAGCCGGGACAGGGCATCGGCACCCCTCCACTTT
TRBJ2-2 | TRBV9 | TRBD2 | once | CASSEGLATGELFF | TGTGCCAGCAGCGAGGGACTAGCGACCGGGGAGCTGTTTTTT
TRBJ1-3 | TRBV7-2 | . | . | CASSLVGGDTIYF | TGTGCCAGCAGCTTAGTGGGGGGGGACACCATATATTTT
TRBJ2-7 | TRBV4-1 | TRBD1 | . | CASSAGQGRNYEQYF | TGCGCCAGCAGCGCGGGACAGGGCCGTAACTACGAGCAGTACTTC
TRBJ1-1 | TRBV4-1 | TRBD1 | . | CASSPGGQANTEAFF | TGCGCCAGCAGCCCAGGGGGGCAGGCGAACACTGAAGCTTTCTTT
TRBJ1-5 | TRBV6-5 | . | . | CASSSAGSNQPQHF | TGTGCCAGCAGTTCAGCAGGGAGCAATCAGCCCCAGCATTTT